This TCR beta chain was observed in a study of immune evolution from preneoplasia to lung adenocarcinoma. The repertoire was sequenced with immunoSEQ multiplex PCR; TCRdb's copy has only in-frame clones and lacks some. The sample gives some 2,200 clones, 80% of which show up once; approximately 12% is in the top ten. Sample: FFPE normal lung tissue adjacent to the tumor. This sequence originates from a person in their sixties with lung adenocarcinoma.

The DNA of the CDR3 is TGTGCCAGCACCCCTGGGGCGGGTAAGGAGACCCAGTACTTC. It encodes CASTPGAGKETQYF. The chain recombines TRBV5-5 with TRBJ2-5, with D tentatively TRBD1 or TRBD2 (5 bases each). The CDR3 spans 14 residues. Between the trimmed V and J ends, which lost 6 bases and 5 bases, there was a span of 17 bases. Germline values: CDR1 SGHKS, CDR2 YYEKEE (reference sequence).